The 23 T cell receptor beta chains listed next were all sequenced from one sample in a study of blood T cell repertoires in COVID-19. Clones were sequenced by immunoSEQ multiplex PCR, and TCRdb holds only the in-frame ones, with some missing. The sample lists about 84,000 clones; 65% to 85% were seen once. Sequenced sample: peripheral blood. Receptor source: an elderly man with active or convalescent COVID-19.

The rearrangement links TRBV2 to TRBJ1-1; D is unresolved. The length of the CDR3 is 13 residues. The V gene's germline CDR1 is SNHLY and CDR2 FYNNEI. V lost 5 bases and J 0 bases, leaving 7 bases between the germline ends. Here the CDR3 DNA reads TGTGCCAGCAGTTTCTTTATGAACACTGAAGCTTTCTTT. It codes for CASSFFMNTEAFF. The entire variable domain, with the rest obtained from reference TRBV2 and TRBJ1-1, is as follows: EPEVTQTPSHQVTQMGQEVILRCVPISNHLYFYWYRQILGQKVEFLVSFYNNEISEKSEIFDDQFSVERPDGSNFTLKIRSTKLEDSAMYFCASSFFMNTEAFFGQGTRLTVV.

The chain joins TRBV6-1 to TRBJ1-1; D perhaps matches TRBD1 (6 bases). V lost 0 bases and J 8 bases, leaving 19 bases between the germline ends. Germline lookup yields CDR1 MNHNS and CDR2 SASEGT. The CDR3 runs 16 residues. CDR3 sequence: CASSEALLGALPEAFF. CDR3 bases: TGTGCCAGCAGTGAAGCGCTTCTGGGGGCGTTGCCCGAAGCTTTCTTT.

This rearrangement joins TRBV7-9 to TRBJ1-1, with D uncertain. The germline gives CDR1 SEHNR, CDR2 FQNEAQ (reference sequence). Trimming took off 1 base at V and 0 bases at J, with 9 bases between the two ends. The CDR3 is made up of 15 amino acids. The CDR3 reads CASSLGEVMNTEAFF. In nucleotides, the CDR3 is TGTGCCAGCAGCTTAGGCGAGGTTATGAACACTGAAGCTTTCTTT.

This chain uses TRBV7-9 with TRBJ2-2; 8 bases match TRBD2. The CDR3 is made up of 17 amino acids. With V trimmed by 4 bases and J by 6 bases, 13 bases remained unmatched. CDR1 is SEHNR and CDR2 is FQNEAQ in the germline V gene (reference sequence). The CDR3 protein is CASSYGGGRTPSGELFF. DNA for the CDR3: TGTGCCAGCAGCTATGGAGGCGGGAGGACCCCTTCCGGGGAGCTGTTTTTT. Complete variable domain (other parts from reference TRBV7-9 and TRBJ2-2): DTGVSQNPRHKITKRGQNVTFRCDPISEHNRLYWYRQTLGQGPEFLTYFQNEAQLEKSRLLSDRFSAERPKGSFSTLEIQRTEQGDSAMYLCASSYGGGRTPSGELFFGEGSRLTVL.

This clone was seen a few times. The chain carries TRBV7-2 and TRBJ2-5, with 12 bases matching TRBD2. Per the germline V gene, CDR1 is SGHTA and CDR2 is FQGNSA. The CDR3 length is 15 residues. J was trimmed by 2 bases and V by 4 bases; bases with no gene match: 2. CDR3 amino acids: CASSSTSGSQETQYF. CDR3 in DNA: TGTGCCAGCAGCTCGACTAGCGGGAGTCAAGAGACCCAGTACTTC.

V gene TRBV2 combines with J gene TRBJ1-4, with TRBD1 identical over 10 bases. CDR1 SNHLY and CDR2 FYNNEI come from the germline V gene. Unmatched junction bases numbered 11, after V lost 7 bases and J lost 6 bases. This CDR3 is 16 amino acids long. Here the CDR3 reads CASTGPDRGQHEKLFF. The CDR3 DNA reads as TGTGCCAGCACAGGCCCCGACAGGGGGCAACATGAAAAACTGTTTTTT.

In nucleotides, the CDR3 is TGTGCCAGCAGTTACGACAGGTACCAAGAGACCCAGTACTTC. It is translated as CASSYDRYQETQYF. The chain links TRBV6-5 to TRBJ2-5; D may be TRBD1 (6 bases). Looked up from germline, CDR1 is MNHEY and CDR2 is SVGAGI. V was shortened by 2 bases and J by 0 bases, with 7 bases between the two germline ends. CDR3 size: 14 residues.

Only a few counts were recorded for this clone. V is TRBV3-1 (or the pseudogene TRBV3-2) and J is TRBJ1-4; 8 bases agree with TRBD1. Germline CDR1 reads LGHDT; CDR2 reads YNNKEL (reference sequence). V lost 5 bases and J lost 8; bases outside the gene matches: 10. The CDR3 is 15 residues long. CDR3 residues: CASSGRTGQGEKLFF. The CDR3 region has the DNA TGTGCCAGCAGCGGCCGGACAGGGCAGGGAGAAAAACTGTTTTTT.

This clone occurred a few times. This rearrangement joins TRBV29-1 to TRBJ2-1, with TRBD1 matching over 10 bases. CDR1 SQVTM and CDR2 ANQGSEA come from the germline V gene. The length of the CDR3 is 16 residues. V gave up 5 bases and J gave up 7 bases; unmatched junction bases: 14. The CDR3 is CSVLTPGTGAANEQFF. DNA of the CDR3: TGCAGCGTTCTAACCCCCGGGACAGGGGCCGCGAATGAGCAGTTCTTC.

This chain connects TRBV5-1 to TRBJ1-6; TRBD1 matches 9 bases. The germline gives CDR1 SGHRS, CDR2 YFSETQ. The CDR3 consists of 15 residues. V trimming: 4 bases; J trimming: 8 bases; junction bases outside the gene matches: 7. The CDR3 DNA follows: TGCGCCAGCAGCCCTAACAGGGGGCATGATTCACCCCTCCACTTT. Encoded protein: CASSPNRGHDSPLHF.

The V and J genes are TRBV5-1 and TRBJ1-2; D might be TRBD1 (6 bases). The CDR3 extends over 13 amino acids. Between the trimmed V and J ends, which lost 4 bases and 4 bases, there was a span of 11 bases. Germline CDR1 SGHRS, CDR2 YFSETQ. In DNA, the CDR3 is TGCGCCAGCAGCCCCGACAGGTCCTATGGCTACACCTTC. Its translation: CASSPDRSYGYTF.

The chain has TRBV5-4 and TRBJ2-7, with D possibly being TRBD1 (6 bases). The CDR3 loop spans 15 amino acids. Germline CDR1 and CDR2: SGHNT and YYREEE (reference sequence). Trimming cost V 4 bases and J 2 bases, with 16 bases left between them. The CDR3 nucleotides read TGTGCCAGCAGCCCGGACAGTGGGGAGACCTACGAGCAGTACTTC. It yields the protein CASSPDSGETYEQYF.

V is TRBV3-1 (or the pseudogene TRBV3-2) and J is TRBJ2-7; 11 bases are shared with TRBD1. CDR1 and CDR2 (germline): LGHDT, YNNKEL (reference sequence). The V and J ends lost 4 bases and 4 bases, in that order; junction bases with no gene match: 9. The CDR3 length is 16 residues. The CDR3 nucleotides read TGTGCCAGCAGCCCGTGGGACAGGGGGAGGCAGTACGAGCAGTACTTC. It is translated as CASSPWDRGRQYEQYF.

This chain joins TRBV6-5 and TRBJ2-7; D remains unclear. The ends were cut back, 5 bases at V and 6 bases at J, with 8 bases in the middle. The germline gives CDR1 MNHEY, CDR2 SVGAGI. The CDR3 has 11 residues. The CDR3 is CASSLGSEQYF. CDR3 sequence (DNA): TGTGCCAGCAGTCTCGGTAGCGAGCAGTACTTC.

The sample holds a few counts of this clone. The rearrangement uses TRBV7-6 and TRBJ2-2; no reliable D call. V was shortened by 2 bases and J by 8 bases, with 9 bases between the two germline ends. Germline-derived CDR1 and CDR2 are SGHVS and FNYEAQ. The CDR3 consists of 13 residues. The DNA of the CDR3 is TGTGCCAGCAGCTTATCGGGTACTGGGGAGCTGTTTTTT. Encoded protein: CASSLSGTGELFF.

In its sample, this clone was seen a few times. The chain has TRBV20-1 and TRBJ1-2, with no clear D. The CDR3 is made up of 11 amino acids. Trimming pared 1 base from V and 6 bases from J, leaving 6 bases between. Germline CDR1 reads DFQATT; CDR2 reads SNEGSKA (reference sequence). DNA for the CDR3: TGCAGTGCTAGAGGTCAGAATGGCTACACCTTC. This gives the protein CSARGQNGYTF.

This sequence joins TRBV18 and TRBJ1-5; D is undetermined. Trimming stripped 3 bases from V and 0 bases from J, with 9 bases between. CDR3 size: 15 residues. The V gene's germline CDR1 is KGHSH and CDR2 LQKENI. This CDR3 reads CASSPLADSNQPQHF. The CDR3 DNA sequence: TGTGCCAGCTCACCGCTGGCAGATAGCAATCAGCCCCAGCATTTT.

The chain carries TRBV24-1 and TRBJ2-1; 12 bases line up with TRBD2. With V trimmed by 4 bases and J by 1 base, 10 bases remained unmatched. The CDR3 totals 19 residues. CDR1 is KGHDR and CDR2 is SFDVKD in the germline V gene. CDR3 in DNA: TGTGCCACCAGTGACCCCGGACTAGCGGGAAGAGGATCCTACAATGAGCAGTTCTTC. This codes for CATSDPGLAGRGSYNEQFF.

The DNA of the CDR3 is TGCAGTGCTAGTAGGGGGAACTCCTACAATGAGCAGTTCTTC. Encoded protein: CSASRGNSYNEQFF. The genes are TRBV20-1 and TRBJ2-1; TRBD1 is a possible D gene (6 bases). The CDR3 spans 14 residues. CDR1 and CDR2 (germline): DFQATT, SNEGSKA (reference sequence). The ends were cut back, 3 bases at V and 0 bases at J, with 9 bases in the middle.

The chain is built from TRBV7-2 and TRBJ2-7, with a possible D match to TRBD2 (5 bases). With 3 bases removed from V and 3 bases from J, the gap between germline ends came to 12 bases. Per germline, CDR1 SGHTA and CDR2 FQGNSA. The CDR3 extends over 14 amino acids. In nucleotides, the CDR3 is TGTGCCAGCAGCTTTCTCGGGGAAGGCTACGAGCAGTACTTC. As protein: CASSFLGEGYEQYF. The full variable domain, its missing parts supplied by reference TRBV7-2 and TRBJ2-7, is GAGVSQSPSNKVTEKGKDVELRCDPISGHTALYWYRQSLGQGLEFLIYFQGNSAPDKSGLPSDRFSAERTGGSVSTLTIQRTQQEDSAVYLCASSFLGEGYEQYFGPGTRLTVT.

The chain carries TRBV5-8 and TRBJ2-7, with 9 bases that match TRBD1. The V gene's germline CDR1 is SGHTS and CDR2 YDEGEE. V trimming: 4 bases; J trimming: 3 bases; junction bases outside the gene matches: 8. CDR3 length equals 15 residues. Here the CDR3 reads CASSPRVGQGYEQYF. Written as DNA, the CDR3 is TGTGCCAGCAGCCCGAGGGTGGGACAGGGCTACGAGCAGTACTTC.

The J gene is TRBJ2-1, the V gene TRBV6-1, with a tentative D call TRBD1 (6 bases). The CDR3 sequence is 15 residues long. The V and J ends lost 1 base and 2 bases respectively, with 9 bases between them. The germline V gene encodes CDR1 MNHNS and CDR2 SASEGT. The CDR3 loop is CASSEGTATYNEQFF. Written as DNA, the CDR3 is TGTGCCAGCAGTGAAGGGACAGCAACCTACAATGAGCAGTTCTTC.

This clone came up a few times. The chain carries TRBV3-1 (or the pseudogene TRBV3-2) and TRBJ1-2; 7 bases fit TRBD1. J was trimmed by 7 bases and V by 3 bases; bases with no gene match: 8. The CDR3 contains 14 residues. Germline lookup yields CDR1 LGHDT and CDR2 YNNKEL (reference sequence). The DNA for the CDR3 is TGTGCCAGCAGCCAGATGACAGGGTTTTTTGGCTACACCTTC. It specifies CASSQMTGFFGYTF.